Presented here are 5 T cell receptor beta chains from one specimen sequenced in a study of T-cell memory formation after mild COVID-19. TCRdb itself ran the 5' RACE reads through MiXCR, one entry per CDR3 protein. The table has roughly 130,000 distinct CDR3 sequences, approximately 5.9% seen once. The source material was PBMCs or a T cell subset sorted from them (not recorded which). Receptor source: an adult woman who had mild COVID-19 (a few samples of this study predate the infection). Cell type and time point are not known.

This clonotype was counted only a few times. The V gene is TRBV29-1, the J gene TRBJ2-4; D remains unclear. Germline lookup yields CDR1 SQVTM and CDR2 ANQGSEA. The CDR3 runs to 14 residues. The ends were cut back, 4 bases at V and 0 bases at J, with 10 bases in the middle. CDR3 residues: CSVVTVTAKNIQYF. The CDR3, as DNA: TGCAGCGTTGTAACAGTTACAGCCAAAAACATTCAGTACTTC.

This clonotype has a count of ten or more. CDR3 DNA sequence: TGTGCCAGCAGTGAACTAGCGGGCCGGTCCTACAATGAGCAGTTCTTC. It translates to CASSELAGRSYNEQFF. The V gene is TRBV6-6, the J gene TRBJ2-1; 9 bases match TRBD2. This CDR3 region has 16 residues. The V gene's germline CDR1 is MNHNY and CDR2 SVGAGI (reference sequence). After removal of 5 bases from V and 1 base from J, the junction contained 6 bases not matched to a gene.

The J gene is TRBJ2-5, the V gene TRBV14; weak D call: TRBD2 (6 bases). Germline values: CDR1 SGHDN, CDR2 FVKESK. The CDR3 sequence is 13 residues long. Trimming shortened V by 3 bases and J by 8 bases, and 13 bases separated the two germline ends. The CDR3 DNA sequence: TGTGCCAGCAGCCAGACGGCGGGGAGAACCCAGTACTTC. Protein: CASSQTAGRTQYF.

V and J are TRBV7-2 and TRBJ1-2; 9 bases agree with TRBD1. Germline V gene sequence: CDR1 SGHTA, CDR2 FQGNSA. The CDR3 loop spans 17 amino acids. The trim removed 1 base at V and 2 bases at J, leaving 8 bases unmatched. CDR3 protein: CASSLVKGQGSNYGYTF. In DNA, the CDR3 is TGTGCCAGCAGCTTAGTAAAGGGACAGGGTTCCAACTATGGCTACACCTTC.

This clonotype came up many times. The chain combines TRBV20-1 with TRBJ2-6, with D uncertain. CDR1 is DFQATT, CDR2 SNEGSKA, per germline (reference sequence). Trimming cost V 4 bases and J 3 bases, with 7 bases left between them. CDR3 length equals 13 residues. CDR3: CSAIPDGANVLTF. The CDR3 DNA is TGCAGTGCTATTCCCGATGGGGCCAACGTCCTGACTTTC.